Listed below are T cell receptor beta chains from one sample, sequenced in a study of TIL therapy for anti-PD-1-resistant metastatic lung cancer. The repertoire was sequenced with immunoSEQ multiplex PCR; TCRdb's copy has only in-frame clones and lacks some. This table has about 26,000 clones, over 55% appearing once. The sample consisted of tumor tissue, taken at baseline. The receptors were sampled from a woman aged 30 to 85 with non-small cell lung cancer. CDR3s include the opening cysteine and the closing phenylalanine or tryptophan.

j_call v_call cdr3_aa
TRBJ2-2 TRBV9 CASSVAPLAGVGTGELFF
TRBJ2-3 TRBV10-1 CASSLTSGTTDTQYF
TRBJ2-1 TRBV2 CASSDYGVAGDEQFF
TRBJ1-2 TRBV18 CASSTGGDYGYTF
TRBJ2-1 TRBV7-2 CASTTRGGTKIFF
TRBJ2-1 TRBV29-1 CSVEGGRSWNEQFF
TRBJ2-5 TRBV7-9 CASSEDYPQETQYF
TRBJ2-3 TRBV6-5 CASSQSTDTQYF
TRBJ2-1 TRBV11-3 CASSLGLNEQFF
TRBJ2-7 TRBV6-6 CASSPRRGGLYEQYF
TRBJ1-1 TRBV10-3 CAISDATENTEAFF
TRBJ2-1 TRBV29-1 CSVEGRLAYNEQFF
TRBJ2-1 TRBV6-1 CATLRAGAEQFF
TRBJ1-1 TRBV9 CASSAGTVNTEAFF
TRBJ1-2 TRBV7-9 CASSFGTGRGYGYTF
TRBJ1-2 TRBV7-9 CATRIRDTEKDYGYTF
TRBJ1-2 TRBV29-1 CSVEKGARRFGYTF
TRBJ2-7 TRBV30 CAWSPAGDEQYF
TRBJ1-1 TRBV30 CAWSASGNAFF
TRBJ2-1 TRBV5-1 CASRQGLAVYNEQFF
TRBJ1-2 TRBV6-1 CASSEGWYYGYTF
TRBJ1-5 TRBV5-4 CASSWGGRREQPQHF
TRBJ1-1 TRBV27 CASSGKQGYSEAFF
TRBJ1-1 TRBV30 CAWRVGLNTEAFF
TRBJ1-2 TRBV5-1 CASSLTGEGYGYTF
TRBJ2-1 TRBV29-1 CSVGFQGFSNEQFF
TRBJ2-3 TRBV5-4 CASSFFRGASTDTQYF
TRBJ2-7 TRBV6-1 CASSQLGSEQYF
TRBJ1-1 TRBV5-4 CASSFRGYMNTEAFF
TRBJ2-1 TRBV6-5 CASSFRWEQFF
TRBJ2-2 TRBV5-1 CASSLQGAGNGELFF
TRBJ1-3 TRBV5-4 CASSWGQGIGSGNTIYF
TRBJ1-2 TRBV10-3 CAISELPQGNYGYTF
TRBJ2-7 TRBV7-2 CASSLAGTGWYEQYF
TRBJ2-7 TRBV20-1 CGAQESYEQYF
TRBJ2-3 TRBV11-2 CASGKQGRDTQYF
TRBJ1-2 TRBV25-1 CASSVGDGYTF
NA TRBV2 CASTPGGSSYEQYF
TRBJ2-7 TRBV10-3 CASREGGQGEATHF
TRBJ2-1 TRBV30 CAWRERTTEQFF